The 32 T cell receptor beta chains presented below share a single source sample, sequenced in a study of T cells after yellow fever vaccination. TCRdb called the 5' RACE reads again in MiXCR, with one record for every CDR3 protein. Altogether about 340,000 distinct CDR3 sequences are present, under 15% being singletons, with the ten largest covering 3.2%. Sequencing used CD4+ T cells sorted from PBMCs, obtained 15 days after the yellow fever booster vaccination. These receptors were collected from a man aged 18 to 29 who received the YFV17D yellow fever vaccine.

The genes are TRBV4-1 and TRBJ2-5; D remains unclear. This CDR3 comprises 14 residues. Trimming removed 1 base from V and 5 bases from J, with 11 bases in between. Per the germline V gene, CDR1 is MGHRA and CDR2 is YSYEKL. The CDR3 reads CASSQVLSSETQYF. CDR3 sequence (DNA): TGCGCCAGCAGCCAAGTTCTTAGCTCGGAGACCCAGTACTTC.

The V call is TRBV6-5, the J call TRBJ1-3; perhaps TRBD1 as D (6 bases). The CDR3 length is 15 residues. V lost 6 bases and J 0 bases, leaving 12 bases between the germline ends. Germline V lookup: CDR1 MNHEY, CDR2 SVGAGI. CDR3 DNA sequence: TGTGCCAGCAGCCGTGGGACAAACTCTGGAAACACCATATATTTT. Protein product: CASSRGTNSGNTIYF.

This clonotype was counted a few times. V and J are TRBV5-4 and TRBJ2-2, with TRBD2 matching over 8 bases. This CDR3 comprises 15 residues. With V trimmed by 3 bases and J by 4 bases, 5 bases remained unmatched. In germline, CDR1 is SGHNT, CDR2 YYREEE (reference sequence). The CDR3 DNA sequence: TGTGCCAGCAGCTCGGGACTAGGCGGCACCGGGGAGCTGTTTTTT. Protein product: CASSSGLGGTGELFF.

This clonotype appeared a few times. This chain joins TRBV5-6 and TRBJ2-7; D is unresolved. V lost 1 base to trimming and J lost 1 base, with 9 bases between them. CDR3 length: 14 amino acids. Germline V gene lookup returns CDR1 SGHDT and CDR2 YYEEEE. The CDR3 loop is CASSLSGISYEQYV. CDR3 sequence (DNA): TGTGCCAGCAGCTTGTCTGGGATATCCTACGAGCAGTACGTC.

The genes are TRBV6-5 and TRBJ2-1, with TRBD2 matching 11 bases. The CDR3 has 15 residues. Germline loops: CDR1 MNHEY, CDR2 SVGAGI. Losses at the gene ends were 10 bases for V and 8 bases for J; bases not matched to a gene: 13. The CDR3 protein is CATALAGGLPHEQFF. CDR3 DNA sequence: TGTGCCACCGCCCTAGCGGGGGGCCTCCCACATGAGCAGTTCTTC.

The rearrangement joins TRBV6-5 to TRBJ2-5; 16 bases line up with TRBD2. The germline V gene encodes CDR1 MNHEY and CDR2 SVGAGI. CDR3 length equals 16 residues. With 6 bases clipped from V and 4 bases from J, the junction kept 5 bases outside the gene matches. The CDR3 region is CASSIGTSGGGETQYF. The DNA for the CDR3 is TGTGCCAGCAGCATCGGGACTAGCGGGGGGGGAGAGACCCAGTACTTC.

V usage is TRBV20-1 and J usage is TRBJ1-1; 10 nucleotides align to TRBD1. Losses at the gene ends were 6 bases for V and 3 bases for J; bases not matched to a gene: 10. Germline CDR1 reads DFQATT; CDR2 reads SNEGSKA (reference sequence). The CDR3 consists of 15 residues. The CDR3 region is CSAYPATGGHTEAFF. CDR3 coding DNA: TGCAGTGCCTACCCGGCGACAGGGGGCCACACTGAAGCTTTCTTT.

The chain carries TRBV6-5 and TRBJ1-4; TRBD1 is a possible D gene (6 bases). The germline V and J ends were trimmed by 2 bases and 8 bases, with 12 bases remaining between them. Per the germline V gene, CDR1 is MNHEY and CDR2 is SVGAGI. The CDR3 totals 14 residues. CDR3 amino acids: CASSYETGREKLFF. CDR3 DNA: TGTGCCAGCAGTTACGAGACAGGAAGGGAAAAACTGTTTTTT.

This clonotype has more than one count but fewer than ten. The chain uses TRBV5-6 and TRBJ2-1; D remains unclear. Trimming pared 5 bases from V and 10 bases from J, leaving 10 bases between. This CDR3 spans 11 amino acids. Germline CDR1 reads SGHDT; CDR2 reads YYEEEE. CDR3 nucleotide sequence: TGTGCCAGCAGTCGTCTGTACGAGCAGTTCTTC. Translation gives CASSRLYEQFF.

The chain uses TRBV7-2 and TRBJ1-5; D is undetermined. This CDR3 comprises 15 residues. Germline V gene data show CDR1 as SGHTA and CDR2 as FQGNSA. V shed 1 base and J shed 2 bases, with 9 bases lying between them. CDR3 protein: CASSLGNGGNQPQHF. The CDR3 nucleotides are TGTGCCAGCAGCTTAGGGAATGGGGGCAATCAGCCCCAGCATTTT.

This chain joins TRBV3-1 and TRBJ2-5, with a tentative D call TRBD2 (5 bases). The V end was cut by 2 bases, the J end by 5 bases, with 12 bases between. The V gene's germline CDR1 is LGHDT and CDR2 YNNKEL (reference sequence). The CDR3 is made up of 14 amino acids. In DNA form, the CDR3 reads TGTGCCAGCAGCCAAACCGGAACGGGGGAGACCCAGTACTTC. Translating gives CASSQTGTGETQYF.

The chain carries TRBV2 and TRBJ2-3, with D tentatively TRBD2 (6 bases). Trimming stripped 8 bases from V and 1 base from J, with 10 bases between. Germline lookup yields CDR1 SNHLY and CDR2 FYNNEI. The CDR3 sequence is 13 residues long. The DNA of the CDR3 is TGTGCCAGCTCGAGGGAGGGCACAGATACGCAGTATTTT. Its protein is CASSREGTDTQYF.

This clonotype has a handful of counts. This chain connects TRBV12-3 or TRBV12-4 to TRBJ1-2; D call uncertain. The CDR3 has 13 amino acids. V lost 4 bases to trimming and J lost 8 bases, with 14 bases between them. The CDR3 DNA reads as TGTGCCAGCAGTTCCGAGCTGGTCCTAGGCTACACCTTC. Protein: CASSSELVLGYTF.

This rearrangement joins TRBV4-1 to TRBJ2-2; 10 bases map to TRBD2. Germline CDR1 MGHRA, CDR2 YSYEKL. The CDR3 extends over 17 amino acids. The J segment lost 8 bases and the V segment lost 5 bases, leaving 14 bases of the junction unmatched. CDR3 residues: CASSDRLGLAVLGELFF. In DNA form, the CDR3 reads TGCGCCAGCAGCGACCGATTAGGACTAGCGGTATTAGGGGAGCTGTTTTTT.

In its sample, this clonotype was seen a few times. The gene calls are TRBV6-2 or TRBV6-3 and TRBJ1-3; D remains ambiguous. Germline lookup yields CDR1 MNHEY and CDR2 SVGEGT. The V and J ends lost 11 bases and 2 bases respectively, with 19 bases between them. The CDR3 is 15 residues long. CDR3 bases: TGTGCCGCCCTCCCGGCCCTTTGGACTGGAAACACCATATATTTT. It yields the protein CAALPALWTGNTIYF.

This chain joins TRBV11-2 and TRBJ2-1, with a tentative D call TRBD2 (5 bases). V lost 8 bases, J lost 0 bases, and 11 bases lay in between. CDR1 and CDR2 (germline): SGHAT, FQNNGV. The CDR3 is 14 residues long. The CDR3 is CASQDWSSYNEQFF. In DNA form, the CDR3 reads TGTGCCAGCCAGGACTGGAGCTCCTACAATGAGCAGTTCTTC.

The chain links TRBV4-1 to TRBJ2-7; tentative D call: TRBD2 (5 bases). This CDR3 is 14 amino acids long. Between the trimmed V and J ends, which lost 1 base and 4 bases, there was a span of 11 bases. Germline assignment: CDR1 MGHRA and CDR2 YSYEKL. The CDR3 nucleotides read TGCGCCAGCAGCCAAGCCCCCCGGGGTTACGAGCAGTACGTC. Translated, it gives CASSQAPRGYEQYV.

This clonotype was counted many times. This sequence joins TRBV4-2 and TRBJ1-6; possible D gene TRBD1, 6 bases. Trimming stripped 4 bases from V and 5 bases from J, with 18 bases between. Looked up from germline, CDR1 is LGHNA and CDR2 is YNFKEQ. The CDR3 is made up of 17 amino acids. The CDR3, as DNA: TGTGCCAGCAGCCCCATGAAGGGGGACCTTAATAATTCACCCCTCCACTTT. Translating it yields CASSPMKGDLNNSPLHF.

The table lists this clonotype with a count of one. This chain uses TRBV7-2 with TRBJ1-1; TRBD1 agrees at 7 bases. The V segment lost 5 bases and the J segment 3 bases; nucleotides outside the gene matches: 9. CDR3 length equals 15 residues. CDR1 SGHTA and CDR2 FQGNSA come from the germline V gene. This CDR3 reads CASSPTGKEDTEAFF. DNA of the CDR3: TGTGCCAGCAGCCCGACAGGGAAAGAGGACACTGAAGCTTTCTTT.

There are a few counts of this clonotype. The chain has TRBV7-2 and TRBJ2-2; TRBD1 matches 9 bases. Trimming removed 5 bases from V and 9 bases from J; junction bases left unmatched: 7. The CDR3 is 14 residues long. CDR1 SGHTA and CDR2 FQGNSA come from the germline V gene. CDR3 residues: CASSQTGGRRELFF. The CDR3 DNA follows: TGTGCCAGCAGCCAAACAGGGGGCAGAAGGGAGCTGTTTTTT.

This chain connects TRBV5-1 to TRBJ2-3; D unresolved. Germline loops: CDR1 SGHRS, CDR2 YFSETQ. This CDR3 comprises 13 residues. V lost 4 bases, J lost 5 bases, and 11 bases lay in between. CDR3 DNA sequence: TGCGCCAGCAGCCCTAGACCGGTAGATACGCAGTATTTT. Its translation is CASSPRPVDTQYF.

V gene TRBV2 combines with J gene TRBJ2-7; the D is unclear. Germline V CDR1 and CDR2: SNHLY, FYNNEI. Deletions cut 6 bases from V and 1 base from J, with 13 bases between. This CDR3 region has 14 residues. The chain's CDR3 is CASSSRSPSYEQYV. The CDR3 bases are TGTGCCAGCAGCTCCCGGTCCCCTTCCTACGAGCAGTACGTC.

This clonotype was seen a few times. The J gene is TRBJ2-7, the V gene TRBV5-1; tentative D call: TRBD1 (6 bases). Per germline, CDR1 SGHRS and CDR2 YFSETQ. Trimming shortened V by 4 bases and J by 4 bases, and 15 bases separated the two germline ends. The CDR3 sequence is 14 residues long. In DNA form, the CDR3 reads TGCGCCAGCAGCCCCGCAGGGGCTCCGTACGAGCAGTACGTC. Translated: CASSPAGAPYEQYV.

V is TRBV2 and J is TRBJ2-5; D gene unclear. The CDR3 is 14 amino acids. Trimming removed 2 bases at V and 5 bases at J, with 12 bases between. Germline V gene sequence: CDR1 SNHLY, CDR2 FYNNEI. Here the CDR3 DNA reads TGTGCCAGCAGTGAACGTCGGCAGACGGAGACCCAGTACTTC. Its protein product is CASSERRQTETQYF.

A few counts support this clonotype. The CDR3 reads CASSLETGVGEKLFF. CDR3 in DNA: TGCGCCAGCAGCTTGGAGACCGGGGTTGGGGAAAAACTGTTTTTT. J is TRBJ1-4 and V is TRBV5-1; no firm D call. The V gene lost 0 bases and the J gene lost 8 bases, with 14 bases spanning the gap. CDR3 length: 15 amino acids. Germline CDR1 SGHRS, CDR2 YFSETQ. The whole variable domain, filled in from reference TRBV5-1 and TRBJ1-4, reads KAGVTQTPRYLIKTRGQQVTLSCSPISGHRSVSWYQQTPGQGLQFLFEYFSETQRNKGNFPGRFSGRQFSNSRSEMNVSTLELGDSALYLCASSLETGVGEKLFFGSGTQLSVL.

The chain is built from TRBV20-1 and TRBJ1-2; D is undetermined. This CDR3 spans 15 amino acids. Germline V lookup: CDR1 DFQATT, CDR2 SNEGSKA (reference sequence). The V end lost 7 bases, the J end lost 0 bases, and 18 bases lay between the germline ends. The CDR3 region has the DNA TGCAGTGAATCGGCTCGGGTCGGCACTAACTATGGCTACACCTTC. Its protein product is CSESARVGTNYGYTF.

Many counts were recorded for this clonotype. V gene TRBV6-5 combines with J gene TRBJ2-7; 8 bases align to TRBD1. This CDR3 has 15 residues. V lost 0 bases to trimming and J lost 2 bases; unmatched junction nucleotides: 3. CDR1 and CDR2 (germline): MNHEY, SVGAGI. CDR3 region: CASSYSTGVTYEQYF. CDR3 bases: TGTGCCAGCAGTTACTCGACAGGGGTCACCTACGAGCAGTACTTC.

The genes are TRBV29-1 and TRBJ2-2; D possibly corresponds to TRBD2 (6 bases). Germline lookup yields CDR1 SQVTM and CDR2 ANQGSEA. The CDR3 length is 15 residues. V lost 6 bases to trimming and J lost 4 bases, with 18 bases between them. CDR3 in DNA: TGCAGCGTCTCTGTCGGCGGGGTGAGCACCGGGGAGCTGTTTTTT. Its protein product is CSVSVGGVSTGELFF.

This chain connects TRBV7-9 to TRBJ1-2; D remains ambiguous. Germline V CDR1 and CDR2: SEHNR, FQNEAQ (reference sequence). The V and J ends lost 5 bases and 4 bases respectively, with 8 bases between them. The CDR3 is 12 amino acids. The CDR3 sequence is CASSPRPYGYTF. In DNA form, the CDR3 reads TGTGCCAGCAGCCCGAGGCCCTATGGCTACACCTTC.

The chain uses TRBV12-3 or TRBV12-4 and TRBJ2-5; 9 bases are a match to TRBD2. V lost 4 bases, J lost 7 bases, and 7 bases stayed unmatched. CDR3 size: 14 residues. The CDR3 sequence is CASSSSSGARTQYF. CDR3 in DNA: TGTGCCAGCAGTTCATCTAGCGGGGCCAGGACCCAGTACTTC.

The chain couples TRBV4-3 to TRBJ1-3; the D is unclear. This CDR3 is 15 amino acids long. The germline V and J ends were trimmed by 1 base and 9 bases, with 16 bases remaining between them. Germline V gene lookup returns CDR1 LGHNA and CDR2 YSLEER. The CDR3 nucleotides read TGCGCCAGCAGCCAAGTTAGGGCAGCCCAGACCACCATATATTTT. This encodes CASSQVRAAQTTIYF.

This chain links TRBV20-1 with TRBJ2-1; D gene uncertain. Germline CDR1 reads DFQATT; CDR2 reads SNEGSKA (reference sequence). V was shortened by 3 bases and J by 6 bases, with 9 bases between the two germline ends. The CDR3 has 12 amino acids. CDR3 sequence (DNA): TGCAGTGCTAGTGGTCTAGTCAATGAGCAGTTCTTC. Translation: CSASGLVNEQFF.